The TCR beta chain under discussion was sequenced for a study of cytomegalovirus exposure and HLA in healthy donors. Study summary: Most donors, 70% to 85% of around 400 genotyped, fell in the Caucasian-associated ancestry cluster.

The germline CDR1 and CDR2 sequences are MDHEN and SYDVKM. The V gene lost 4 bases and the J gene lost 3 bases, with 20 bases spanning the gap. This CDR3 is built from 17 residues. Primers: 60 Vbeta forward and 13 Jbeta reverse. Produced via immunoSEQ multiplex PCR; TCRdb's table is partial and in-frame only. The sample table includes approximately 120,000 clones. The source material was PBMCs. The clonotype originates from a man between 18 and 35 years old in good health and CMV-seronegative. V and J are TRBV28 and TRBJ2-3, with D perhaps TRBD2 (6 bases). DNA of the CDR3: TGTGCCAGCAGTTCTCTCGGGGGTAGCGGAGTGACAGATACGCAGTATTTT. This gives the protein CASSSLGGSGVTDTQYF.